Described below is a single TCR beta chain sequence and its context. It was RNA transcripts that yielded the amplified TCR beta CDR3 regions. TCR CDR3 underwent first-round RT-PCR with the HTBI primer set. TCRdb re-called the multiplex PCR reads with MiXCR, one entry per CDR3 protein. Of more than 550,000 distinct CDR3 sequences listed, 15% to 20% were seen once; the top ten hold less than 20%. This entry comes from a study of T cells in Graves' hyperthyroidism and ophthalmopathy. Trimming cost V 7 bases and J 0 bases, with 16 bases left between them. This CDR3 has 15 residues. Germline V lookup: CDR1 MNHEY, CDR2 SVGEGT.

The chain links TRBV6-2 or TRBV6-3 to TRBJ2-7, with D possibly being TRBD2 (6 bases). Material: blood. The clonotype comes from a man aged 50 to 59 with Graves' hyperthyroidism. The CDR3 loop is CASKSAGPTSYEQYF. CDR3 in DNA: TGTGCCAGCAAGAGTGCGGGACCGACCTCCTACGAGCAGTACTTC.